The 20 T cell receptor beta chains below were found in one sample sequenced in a study of T cells in Graves' hyperthyroidism and ophthalmopathy. Amplification of TCR beta CDR3 regions was performed using RNA transcripts as template. RT-PCR in the first round (using the HTBI primer set) targeted the TCR CDR3. TCRdb fed the multiplex PCR reads into MiXCR, producing one record per CDR3 protein. The sample lists a few hundred thousand distinct CDR3 sequences; roughly 50% were seen once. Input material: peripheral blood or thyroid tissue (not recorded which). The receptors here all came from a woman under 30 with Graves' hyperthyroidism.

This clonotype has a count of ten or more. The rearrangement joins TRBV2 to TRBJ2-7; D might be TRBD2 (6 bases). The germline V gene encodes CDR1 SNHLY and CDR2 FYNNEI. The CDR3 is 13 amino acids. Trimming removed 8 bases at V and 1 base at J, with 12 bases between. This CDR3 reads CASQEGPSYEQYF. The CDR3 DNA sequence: TGTGCCAGCCAGGAGGGGCCATCCTACGAGCAGTACTTC. The full variable domain, with the rest looked up from reference TRBV2 and TRBJ2-7, is EPEVTQTPSHQVTQMGQEVILRCVPISNHLYFYWYRQILGQKVEFLVSFYNNEISEKSEIFDDQFSVERPDGSNFTLKIRSTKLEDSAMYFCASQEGPSYEQYFGPGTRLTVT.

This clonotype was seen once. This chain joins TRBV7-9 and TRBJ1-5; D gene unclear. Germline lookup yields CDR1 SEHNR and CDR2 FQNEAQ (reference sequence). V was trimmed by 4 bases and J by 11 bases, leaving 15 bases between them. This CDR3 comprises 13 residues. CDR3 protein: CASSSLDRSAQHF. CDR3 DNA: TGTGCCAGCAGCTCCTTGGACCGTTCAGCCCAGCATTTT.

This clonotype has ten or more counts. The CDR3 loop reads CATSRGQGKETQYF. The CDR3 region has the DNA TGTGCCACCAGCAGAGGACAGGGGAAAGAGACCCAGTACTTC. V is TRBV15 and J is TRBJ2-5; TRBD1 matches 8 bases. With V trimmed by 1 base and J by 3 bases, 1 base remained unmatched. The CDR3 is 14 residues long. Germline CDR1 reads LNHNV; CDR2 reads YYDKDF (reference sequence).

Note on this clonotype: The junction departs from the called germline gene at one end, perhaps through a read error. This sequence joins TRBV10-3 and TRBJ1-5; D gene ambiguous. Germline assignment: CDR1 ENHRY and CDR2 SYGVKD. The length of the CDR3 is 14 residues. In nucleotides, the CDR3 is TGTGCCAGCAGTTCTCTCGATAGCAATCAGCCCCAGCATTTT. Its protein is CASSSLDSNQPQHF.

This clonotype came up many times. J is TRBJ2-7 and V is TRBV27; D unresolved. Trimming removed 0 bases from V and 1 base from J, with 7 bases in between. Germline CDR1 and CDR2: MNHEY and SMNVEV (reference sequence). The CDR3 contains 14 residues. The CDR3 DNA reads as TGTGCCAGCAGTTTATCGAGGAGTTCCTACGAGCAGTACTTC. Its translation is CASSLSRSSYEQYF.

This clonotype turned up a few times. The rearrangement links TRBV2 to TRBJ2-7; D gene unclear. V lost 3 bases, J lost 3 bases, and 12 bases lay in between. Germline V gives CDR1 SNHLY, CDR2 FYNNEI. The CDR3 sequence is 14 residues long. CDR3 in amino acids: CASSEALPDYEQYF. The DNA of the CDR3 is TGTGCCAGCAGTGAGGCCCTCCCAGACTACGAGCAGTACTTC.

V is TRBV10-3 and J is TRBJ1-6; unclear D gene. V lost 4 bases and J lost 8, with 12 bases in between. The germline V gene has CDR1 ENHRY and CDR2 SYGVKD. The CDR3 loop spans 14 amino acids. CDR3 residues: CAISVIGNDSPLHF. The CDR3 DNA sequence: TGTGCCATCAGTGTCATAGGGAACGATTCACCCCTCCACTTT.

This clonotype was detected only a few times. V gene TRBV7-3 combines with J gene TRBJ2-7; D is perhaps TRBD1 (6 bases). CDR1 is SGHTA, CDR2 FQGTGA, per germline. V lost 1 base, J lost 2 bases, and 12 bases lay in between. The CDR3 spans 15 residues. This CDR3 is CASSLMTGIAYEQYF. CDR3 bases: TGTGCCAGCAGCTTAATGACAGGAATCGCCTACGAGCAGTACTTC.

The rearrangement joins TRBV2 to TRBJ2-7; 10 bases agree with TRBD2. The length of the CDR3 is 14 residues. Germline assignment: CDR1 SNHLY and CDR2 FYNNEI. J gave up 7 bases and V 7 bases, and 10 bases lay outside the gene matches. CDR3: CASNGLAEYNEQYF. CDR3 nucleotide sequence: TGTGCCAGCAACGGACTAGCGGAATACAATGAGCAGTACTTC. Full variable domain (outside the CDR3, taken from reference TRBV2 and TRBJ2-7): EPEVTQTPSHQVTQMGQEVILRCVPISNHLYFYWYRQILGQKVEFLVSFYNNEISEKSEIFDDQFSVERPDGSNFTLKIRSTKLEDSAMYFCASNGLAEYNEQYFGPGTRLTVT.

The chain employs TRBV6-1 and TRBJ2-7; TRBD2 aligns across 7 bases. There are 16 residues in the CDR3. CDR1 is MNHNS and CDR2 is SASEGT in the germline V gene. V lost 1 base and J lost 3; bases outside the gene matches: 9. Written as DNA, the CDR3 is TGTGCCAGCAGTGAAGGGGGGGGGATGGGTTTCTACGAGCAGTACTTC. Amino acid sequence: CASSEGGGMGFYEQYF.

The chain has TRBV15 and TRBJ1-4; D might be TRBD1 (5 bases). Trimming removed 3 bases at V and 11 bases at J, with 10 bases between. CDR3 length: 12 amino acids. Looked up from germline, CDR1 is LNHNV and CDR2 is YYDKDF (reference sequence). The CDR3 nucleotides are TGTGCCACCAGCAGTCATTGGGGGAAACTGTTTTTT. Its translation: CATSSHWGKLFF. Full variable domain (remainder filled in from reference TRBV15 and TRBJ1-4): DAMVIQNPRYQVTQFGKPVTLSCSQTLNHNVMYWYQQKSSQAPKLLFHYYDKDFNNEADTPDNFQSRRPNTSFCFLDIRSPGLGDTAMYLCATSSHWGKLFFGSGTQLSVL.

Only a few counts were recorded for this clonotype. V gene TRBV7-9 combines with J gene TRBJ2-7; D is uncertain. From germline, CDR1 is SEHNR and CDR2 FQNEAQ (reference sequence). V dropped 3 bases and J dropped 3 bases, with 3 bases sitting between them. The CDR3 is made up of 11 amino acids. Here the CDR3 DNA reads TGTGCCAGCAGCTTCGTCTACGAGCAGTACTTC. It yields the protein CASSFVYEQYF. The full variable domain, its missing parts supplied by reference TRBV7-9 and TRBJ2-7, is DTGVSQNPRHKITKRGQNVTFRCDPISEHNRLYWYRQTLGQGPEFLTYFQNEAQLEKSRLLSDRFSAERPKGSFSTLEIQRTEQGDSAMYLCASSFVYEQYFGPGTRLTVT.

Comments on this clonotype: This CDR3 is missing its conserved last phenylalanine or tryptophan, likely due to a read error. This chain connects TRBV4-2 to TRBJ1-2, with D perhaps TRBD1 (5 bases). The CDR3 runs 12 residues. V was shortened by 0 bases and J by 10 bases, with 9 bases between the two germline ends. The V gene's germline CDR1 is LGHNA and CDR2 YNFKEQ. The CDR3 DNA reads as TGTGCCAGCAGCCAAGATCGGGGGAACTACACCTCC. It is translated as CASSQDRGNYTS.

The rearrangement joins TRBV20-1 to TRBJ2-5; 11 nucleotides agree with TRBD2. Germline V lookup: CDR1 DFQATT, CDR2 SNEGSKA (reference sequence). V was clipped by 4 bases and J by 7 bases; unmatched bases: 14. The CDR3 has 16 residues. The CDR3 loop reads CSATMRLAGKLRTQYF. The CDR3 nucleotides are TGCAGTGCTACGATGCGACTAGCGGGAAAGTTGAGGACCCAGTACTTC.

Only a few counts were recorded for this clonotype. The chain links TRBV6-6 to TRBJ2-7; TRBD1 aligns across 9 bases. The CDR3 covers 14 residues. Germline V lookup: CDR1 MNHNY, CDR2 SVGAGI (reference sequence). After removal of 4 bases from V and 3 bases from J, the junction contained 4 bases not matched to a gene. CDR3 DNA sequence: TGTGCCAGCAGTTCGACAGGGGGATTCTACGAGCAGTACTTC. This sequence encodes CASSSTGGFYEQYF.

This chain connects TRBV7-9 to TRBJ2-2, with 7 positions matching TRBD2. The V gene's germline CDR1 is SEHNR and CDR2 FQNEAQ (reference sequence). Trimming took 1 base from V and 2 from J; bases not matched to a gene: 4. This CDR3 region has 16 residues. The CDR3 loop reads CASSLEGGRNTGELFF. The DNA of the CDR3 is TGTGCCAGCAGCTTAGAGGGAGGGCGTAACACCGGGGAGCTGTTTTTT.

This clonotype was counted ten times or more. The V and J genes are TRBV7-9 and TRBJ2-7, with no clear D. There are 12 residues in the CDR3. Germline V gene sequence: CDR1 SEHNR, CDR2 FQNEAQ (reference sequence). V was trimmed by 8 bases and J by 6 bases, leaving 14 bases between them. The CDR3 reads CASGSPTSEQYF. CDR3 bases: TGTGCCAGCGGCTCCCCCACCAGCGAGCAGTACTTC. The variable domain in full, completed from reference TRBV7-9 and TRBJ2-7, reads DTGVSQNPRHKITKRGQNVTFRCDPISEHNRLYWYRQTLGQGPEFLTYFQNEAQLEKSRLLSDRFSAERPKGSFSTLEIQRTEQGDSAMYLCASGSPTSEQYFGPGTRLTVT.

This chain uses TRBV20-1 with TRBJ1-2, with D hard to call. Germline V gene sequence: CDR1 DFQATT, CDR2 SNEGSKA (reference sequence). The CDR3 runs to 15 residues. Between the trimmed V and J ends, which lost 7 bases and 1 base, there was a span of 19 bases. In DNA, the CDR3 is TGCAGTGTTAACCCCCGGATTACACTTAACTATGGCTACACCTTC. Protein product: CSVNPRITLNYGYTF.

The rearrangement joins TRBV10-3 to TRBJ1-6, with D possibly matching TRBD1 (5 bases). The CDR3 length is 12 residues. The germline V gene has CDR1 ENHRY and CDR2 SYGVKD. Trimming cost V 8 bases and J 9 bases, with 11 bases left between them. CDR3 region: CAIRAGTSPLHF. In DNA, the CDR3 is TGTGCCATCCGGGCAGGGACTTCACCCCTCCACTTT.

The chain joins TRBV29-1 to TRBJ1-2; no firm D call. This CDR3 spans 13 amino acids. Germline CDR1 and CDR2: SQVTM and ANQGSEA. The V gene lost 7 bases and the J gene lost 2 bases, with 14 bases spanning the gap. CDR3 nucleotide sequence: TGCAGCGCCGCGGGCAGGCCGAACTATGGCTACACCTTC. Its protein product is CSAAGRPNYGYTF.